The entry below gives a single T cell receptor (beta chain) sequence along with its context. Its antigen is not known. By quantitative 5'-RACE with molecular barcodes, the TCR beta libraries were made. TCRdb itself ran the 5' RACE reads through MiXCR, one entry per CDR3 protein. The sample lists roughly 370,000 distinct CDR3 sequences, 20% to 25% occurring once. The data stem from a study of CD8 T cells in ankylosing spondylitis. Regarding the study as a whole: Reports say disease-linked clones showed up significantly more in matched ankylosing spondylitis synovial fluid. Eight highly homologous variants formed a TCR beta motif that appeared characteristic of ankylosing spondylitis blood. A number of the motif variants had already been described in reactive arthritis synovial fluid and blood.

This CDR3 is built from 14 residues. CDR1 LGHDT and CDR2 YNNKEL come from the germline V gene (reference sequence). Unmatched junction bases numbered 5, after V lost 4 bases and J lost 5 bases. The chain is built from TRBV3-1 and TRBJ2-7; 10 bases line up with TRBD2. Sample: blood, either unsorted or a sorted T cell fraction (not recorded which). The receptor was isolated from a male donor with ankylosing spondylitis. Written as DNA, the CDR3 is TGTGCCAGCAGCCTTCTAGCGGGAGTTAACGAGCAGTACTTC. It translates to CASSLLAGVNEQYF.